Sequencing of this TCR beta chain was carried out in a study of shared clonotypes between healthy human individuals. The overall study: CD4 naive and CD4 memory each took three plates per donor, while CD8 naive took two and CD8 memory one. General study points: Tissue TCR repertoires likely differ from these blood-only repertoires. Among donors, the sharing of clonotypes was expected to be influenced by sequencing depth.

Points on this clone: The target antigen is unknown.

Sequenced by immunoSEQ multiplex PCR; TCRdb stores in-frame clones only, minus some. The data hold about 1.1 million clones, with around three quarters observed a single time. The CDR3 consists of 16 residues. V was clipped by 5 bases and J by 2 bases, with 16 bases between them. Germline V CDR1 and CDR2: SGHVS, FQNEAQ. Donors, healthy HIV-negative adults, lacked recent acute infections or vaccinations. The TCR sequence derives from a man between 18 and 29 years old in good health. Some clones in this sample may be carry-over from other donors' samples. Material for sequencing was memory CD4+ T cells from PBMCs. Sample subset: CD45RA-negative fraction. The chain employs TRBV7-8 and TRBJ1-5, with D unclear. The CDR3 DNA reads as TGTGCCAGCAGCCCAGGCGGGCGGGTCGGCAATCAGCCCCAGCATTTT. It translates to CASSPGGRVGNQPQHF. The variable domain in full, with the rest retrieved from reference TRBV7-8 and TRBJ1-5, is GAGVSQSPRYKVAKRGQDVALRCDPISGHVSLFWYQQALGQGPEFLTYFQNEAQLDKSGLPSDRFFAERPEGSVSTLKIQRTQQEDSAVYLCASSPGGRVGNQPQHFGDGTRLSIL.